This T cell receptor (beta chain) was recorded in a study of cytomegalovirus exposure and HLA in healthy donors. Turning to the study itself: Drawn from HLA-typed donors, around 85 million unique TCRs were held in an early data release. Caucasian-associated ancestry cluster membership applied to 75% to 85% of approximately 420 genotyped donors. Findings of the study overall: Later examination showed HLA-associated TCR beta chains had greater clonal expansion than equally common others. What a later analysis showed was that several of the most significant clusters appeared linked to common viral pathogens.

Both 60 Vbeta primers and 13 Jbeta primers went into the PCR. Measured with immunoSEQ multiplex PCR; TCRdb has only the in-frame clones, and not every one. The table lists over 25,000 clones, about 60% of them singletons. V was cut by 4 bases and J by 0 bases, with 25 bases left in between. Germline V gives CDR1 SGHRS, CDR2 YFSETQ. CDR3 length: 19 amino acids. On this clone itself: Its matching antigen is unknown.

V gene TRBV5-1 combines with J gene TRBJ1-1, with D possibly matching TRBD1 (5 bases). The sample comprised PBMCs. This clonotype was obtained from a male donor in good health and CMV-seropositive. CDR3 nucleotide sequence: TGCGCCAGCAGCGCGGGACTTGGGAGGCTAGGCGTTATGAACACTGAAGCTTTCTTT. Its protein is CASSAGLGRLGVMNTEAFF.